These 15 T cell receptor beta chains were all obtained from the same sample, sequenced in a study of CD8 T cells in ankylosing spondylitis. TCRdb reprocessed the 5' RACE reads with MiXCR, giving one entry per CDR3 protein. The sample comprises some 130,000 distinct CDR3 sequences, 7.3% of which are singletons, and under 15% rests with the top ten. Material: blood, either unsorted or a sorted T cell fraction (not recorded which). The receptor set was obtained from a female donor with ankylosing spondylitis or in good health (not recorded which).

V and J are TRBV7-2 and TRBJ1-2, with D possibly TRBD1 on 6 matching bases. From germline, CDR1 is SGHTA and CDR2 FQGNSA. The CDR3 has 15 amino acids. Trimming removed 0 bases from V and 4 bases from J, with 12 bases in between. The CDR3 nucleotides read TGTGCCAGCAGCTTAGCGGGACAAGGAGGCTATGGCTACACCTTC. Encoded protein: CASSLAGQGGYGYTF.

This chain joins TRBV19 and TRBJ1-1; D uncertain. Per the germline V gene, CDR1 is LNHDA and CDR2 is SQIVND (reference sequence). The CDR3 totals 14 residues. Between the trimmed V and J ends, which lost 6 bases and 5 bases, there was a span of 16 bases. CDR3 nucleotide sequence: TGTGCCAGTAGGCCCGACCCGATGAGGACTGAAGCTTTCTTT. Its protein is CASRPDPMRTEAFF.

This clonotype was found many times. CDR3 residues: CSARDPWGMDNEQFF. The CDR3 coding sequence is TGCAGTGCTAGAGATCCCTGGGGCATGGACAATGAGCAGTTCTTC. The gene calls are TRBV20-1 and TRBJ2-1; maybe TRBD1 (5 bases). Germline CDR1 DFQATT, CDR2 SNEGSKA (reference sequence). This CDR3 region has 15 residues. Trimming removed 0 bases at V and 5 bases at J, with 14 bases between.

This clonotype has ten or more counts. The rearrangement joins TRBV5-5 to TRBJ2-1, with 7 bases identical to TRBD1. This CDR3 has 14 amino acids. J was trimmed by 7 bases and V by 4 bases; bases with no gene match: 8. Germline values: CDR1 SGHKS, CDR2 YYEKEE (reference sequence). As DNA, the CDR3 is TGTGCCAGCAGCAGCCACAGGGGTCTGAATGAGCAGTTCTTC. Translation gives CASSSHRGLNEQFF.

This clonotype was seen at least ten times. J is TRBJ2-1 and V is TRBV5-1, with 9 bases fitting TRBD1. The germline V gene encodes CDR1 SGHRS and CDR2 YFSETQ. V was clipped by 5 bases and J by 3 bases; unmatched bases: 6. This CDR3 has 15 amino acids. The CDR3 sequence: CASRTGTGSYNEQFF. Here the CDR3 DNA reads TGCGCCAGCAGAACCGGGACAGGGAGCTACAATGAGCAGTTCTTC.

This clonotype was seen ten or more times. The chain links TRBV12-3 or TRBV12-4 to TRBJ2-1; possibly TRBD1 or TRBD2 for D (5 bases each). The CDR3 contains 12 residues. With 6 bases removed from V and 6 bases from J, the gap between germline ends came to 9 bases. In nucleotides, the CDR3 is TGTGCCAGCAGAGTGGGGGTCAATGAGCAGTTCTTC. It encodes CASRVGVNEQFF.

The table lists this clonotype with many counts. The chain links TRBV20-1 to TRBJ1-2; D gene uncertain. Germline V gives CDR1 DFQATT, CDR2 SNEGSKA (reference sequence). This CDR3 contains 15 residues. Trimming pared 0 bases from V and 0 bases from J, leaving 11 bases between. This CDR3 reads CSARDPTRANYGYTF. CDR3 bases: TGCAGTGCTAGAGACCCGACAAGAGCTAACTATGGCTACACCTTC.

This clonotype was recorded many times. CDR3 loop: CASSELGTYEQYF. The CDR3 nucleotides are TGCGCCAGCAGCGAGTTGGGAACCTACGAGCAGTACTTC. This rearrangement joins TRBV5-1 to TRBJ2-7; D gene unclear. Germline-derived CDR1 and CDR2 are SGHRS and YFSETQ. This CDR3 contains 13 residues. V was clipped by 4 bases and J by 2 bases, with 10 bases between them.

This clonotype occurred a few times. The CDR3 spells CASSPGLGLAGIDTQYF. As DNA, the CDR3 is TGTGCCAGCAGCCCCGGCCTGGGACTAGCGGGGATAGATACGCAGTATTTT. This chain uses TRBV9 with TRBJ2-3, with 13 bases aligning to TRBD2. Germline values: CDR1 SGDLS, CDR2 YYNGEE. Trimming cost V 4 bases and J 5 bases; bases outside gene matches: 10. This CDR3 contains 17 residues.

This clonotype was counted ten times or more. This chain links TRBV5-1 with TRBJ1-3; 7 bases agree with TRBD1. Germline lookup yields CDR1 SGHRS and CDR2 YFSETQ. The CDR3 has 14 residues. The junction had 4 bases not matched to a gene; V was cut back by 4 bases and J by 3 bases. The CDR3 loop reads CASSLGTDGNTIYF. The CDR3 bases are TGCGCCAGCAGCCTCGGGACAGATGGAAACACCATATATTTT.

Many counts were recorded for this clonotype. CDR3 in DNA: TGTGCCAGCAGGGGGACCCCGTCCTACAATGAGCAGTTCTTC. Its translation: CASRGTPSYNEQFF. This chain joins TRBV12-3 or TRBV12-4 and TRBJ2-1; either TRBD1 or TRBD2 may supply D (5 bases each). Trimming stripped 6 bases from V and 1 base from J, with 10 bases between. CDR3 length: 14 residues.

This clonotype was seen repeatedly, ten times or more. The CDR3 protein is CASSPPYWDRVSVEQYF. For the CDR3, the DNA is TGTGCCAGCTCACCACCGTATTGGGACAGAGTATCGGTCGAGCAGTACTTC. This chain joins TRBV18 and TRBJ2-7; 7 bases line up with TRBD1. With V trimmed by 0 bases and J by 6 bases, 14 bases remained unmatched. This CDR3 comprises 17 residues. Germline-derived CDR1 and CDR2 are KGHSH and LQKENI.

This clonotype was seen many times. The DNA of the CDR3 is TGTGCCAGCAGCCAAGGACTAGCGGGAAACAATGAGCAGTTCTTC. Translation: CASSQGLAGNNEQFF. V is TRBV3-1 and J is TRBJ2-1, with 11 bases matching TRBD2. The CDR3 has 15 residues. V was clipped by 1 base and J by 5 bases; unmatched bases: 1. Germline CDR1 LGHDT, CDR2 YNNKEL (reference sequence).

This clonotype has ten or more counts. This chain connects TRBV29-1 to TRBJ2-2, with D perhaps matching TRBD2 (6 bases). V was shortened by 4 bases and J by 4 bases, with 10 bases between the two germline ends. This CDR3 is built from 13 residues. The germline V gene has CDR1 SQVTM and CDR2 ANQGSEA. CDR3 nucleotides: TGCAGCGTTGTGGGGGGAACCACCGGGGAGCTGTTTTTT. It codes for CSVVGGTTGELFF.

A word on this clonotype: One base away lies a much larger clone, so this may be a sequencing read error. The chain couples TRBV5-5 to TRBJ2-1; 10 bases align to TRBD2. CDR3 length: 15 residues. Germline CDR1 reads SGHKS; CDR2 reads YYEKEE (reference sequence). The CDR3 DNA sequence: TGTACCAGCAGCTTGCTAGCGGGGGAACACAATGAGCAGTTCTTC. Protein: CTSSLLAGEHNEQFF.